These 27 T cell receptor beta chains came from one sample sequenced in a study of T cell repertoires in cytomegalovirus infection. TCRdb called the reads again in MiXCR, with one record for every CDR3 protein. The table records over 200,000 distinct CDR3 sequences, roughly 15% of them present only once. The source material was PBMCs. The receptor source for this set is a human donor in good health (CMV status not recorded). Some clones in this sample may be carry-over from other donors' samples.

The rearrangement joins TRBV29-1 to TRBJ2-5; D not resolved. This CDR3 spans 12 amino acids. V shed 7 bases and J shed 5 bases, with 14 bases lying between them. CDR1 is SQVTM, CDR2 ANQGSEA, per germline. The CDR3 DNA is TGCAGCGGGGGATCGGGTGCGGAGACCCAGTACTTC. Translated, it gives CSGGSGAETQYF.

In its sample, this clonotype was seen a few times. V usage is TRBV24-1 and J usage is TRBJ2-1, with TRBD1 identical over 8 bases. Germline trimming cut 8 bases from V and 5 bases from J; bases unmatched to any gene: 7. This CDR3 comprises 14 residues. Germline values: CDR1 KGHDR, CDR2 SFDVKD. The CDR3 sequence: CATKRTGTNNEQFF. Written as DNA, the CDR3 is TGTGCCACCAAAAGGACAGGGACCAACAATGAGCAGTTCTTC.

This clonotype was seen a single time. The chain recombines TRBV5-1 with TRBJ1-5; TRBD1 might be the D (5 bases). V shed 0 bases and J shed 6 bases, with 10 bases lying between them. Germline V lookup: CDR1 SGHRS, CDR2 YFSETQ. This CDR3 has 14 amino acids. CDR3 nucleotide sequence: TGCGCCAGCAGCTTGGTCGGGGGGACTCAGCCCCAGCATTTT. This codes for CASSLVGGTQPQHF.

V gene TRBV28 combines with J gene TRBJ2-7; D is ambiguous. Trimming removed 1 base from V and 5 bases from J, with 6 bases in between. The CDR3 has 12 residues. CDR1 and CDR2 (germline): MDHEN, SYDVKM. The CDR3 loop is CASSLLSHEQYF. In DNA form, the CDR3 reads TGTGCCAGCAGTTTATTGAGCCACGAGCAGTACTTC.

This clonotype was counted only a few times. J is TRBJ1-5 and V is TRBV19; possibly TRBD1 for D (6 bases). CDR3 length equals 17 residues. CDR1 and CDR2 from the germline V gene are LNHDA and SQIVND (reference sequence). V lost 7 bases and J 0 bases, leaving 19 bases between the germline ends. CDR3 in DNA: TGTGCCAGTACCCCAACACGAGGACAGTCTAGCAATCAGCCCCAGCATTTT. Its translation is CASTPTRGQSSNQPQHF. The full variable domain, rest sourced from reference TRBV19 and TRBJ1-5, is DGGITQSPKYLFRKEGQNVTLSCEQNLNHDAMYWYRQDPGQGLRLIYYSQIVNDFQKGDIAEGYSVSREKKESFPLTVTSAQKNPTAFYLCASTPTRGQSSNQPQHFGDGTRLSIL.

The chain employs TRBV20-1 and TRBJ1-2; maybe TRBD1 (6 bases). CDR3 length: 13 residues. Trimming stripped 6 bases from V and 8 bases from J, with 19 bases between. In germline, CDR1 is DFQATT, CDR2 SNEGSKA (reference sequence). The CDR3 DNA reads as TGCAGTGCAGGAAGCCGGGACACAGGGGGCTACACCTTC. This encodes CSAGSRDTGGYTF.

The chain employs TRBV20-1 and TRBJ2-5; 8 bases align to TRBD2. Germline V CDR1 and CDR2: DFQATT, SNEGSKA (reference sequence). The CDR3 is made up of 15 amino acids. V trimming: 6 bases; J trimming: 7 bases; junction bases outside the gene matches: 16. This chain's CDR3 is CSAEYSGAAVGTQYF. The DNA for the CDR3 is TGCAGTGCCGAGTATAGCGGGGCGGCAGTGGGGACCCAGTACTTC.

The chain is built from TRBV11-2 and TRBJ2-1; D ambiguous. CDR3 length equals 11 residues. Trimming stripped 10 bases from V and 7 bases from J, with 11 bases between. CDR1 and CDR2 from the germline V gene are SGHAT and FQNNGV. The CDR3 loop is CATLDQNEQFF. DNA of the CDR3: TGTGCCACCCTGGACCAGAATGAGCAGTTCTTC.

This clonotype was counted between two and nine times. V is TRBV18 and J is TRBJ2-3; D is undetermined. There are 14 residues in the CDR3. Germline loops: CDR1 KGHSH, CDR2 LQKENI. Between the trimmed V and J ends, which lost 0 bases and 4 bases, there was a span of 8 bases. This chain's CDR3 is CASSPPNSPDTQYF. CDR3 bases: TGTGCCAGCTCACCACCAAACAGTCCAGATACGCAGTATTTT.

This chain connects TRBV20-1 to TRBJ2-5, with 8 positions matching TRBD2. Trimming cost V 0 bases and J 4 bases; bases outside gene matches: 7. The V gene's germline CDR1 is DFQATT and CDR2 SNEGSKA (reference sequence). The CDR3 length is 15 residues. The CDR3 nucleotides are TGCAGTGCTAGAGATGGGAATAGCGGGATAGAGACCCAGTACTTC. This codes for CSARDGNSGIETQYF.

This clonotype was recorded many times. The V call is TRBV7-3, the J call TRBJ2-7, with 7 bases identical to TRBD2. The ends lost 5 bases at V and 1 base at J; junction bases unmatched: 5. CDR1 is SGHTA and CDR2 is FQGTGA in the germline V gene. CDR3 length equals 14 residues. The CDR3 region has the DNA TGTGCCAGCAGCCGTGGGAGGGGATCCTACGAGCAGTACTTC. Translated: CASSRGRGSYEQYF.

This clonotype was detected only a few times. The chain carries TRBV5-4 and TRBJ1-3; TRBD1 might be the D (5 bases). The CDR3 has 15 residues. Trimming cost V 5 bases and J 0 bases, with 12 bases left between them. Germline CDR1 SGHNT, CDR2 YYREEE (reference sequence). The CDR3 coding sequence is TGTGCCAGCAGTTTCGACAGCTCCTCTGGAAACACCATATATTTT. Its translation is CASSFDSSSGNTIYF.

This clonotype appeared many times. The V gene is TRBV7-2, the J gene TRBJ2-1, with 10 bases matching TRBD2. V trimming: 4 bases; J trimming: 0 bases; junction bases outside the gene matches: 6. In germline, CDR1 is SGHTA, CDR2 FQGNSA. This CDR3 spans 17 amino acids. For the CDR3, the DNA is TGTGCCAGCAGCTCAAGACTAGCGGGCCTCTCCTACAATGAGCAGTTCTTC. Protein product: CASSSRLAGLSYNEQFF.

In this sample, this clonotype turned up many times. In nucleotides, the CDR3 is TGCAGTGCTAGAGGAGGGCAGCGGGGCCTCCAAGAGACCCAGTACTTC. This encodes CSARGGQRGLQETQYF. This chain connects TRBV20-1 to TRBJ2-5, with TRBD2 matching over 7 bases. Germline CDR1 DFQATT, CDR2 SNEGSKA (reference sequence). The CDR3 extends over 16 amino acids. Trimming at V came to 1 base and at J to 1 base, leaving 9 bases not matched to a gene.

This clonotype showed up just a few times. This chain connects TRBV6-1 to TRBJ1-1; TRBD1 is a possible D gene (6 bases). This CDR3 has 13 amino acids. V was pared by 6 bases and J by 5 bases, with 13 bases between. Per the germline V gene, CDR1 is MNHNS and CDR2 is SASEGT. Here the CDR3 DNA reads TGTGCCAGCAGCAACAGGGTGGAAACTGAAGCTTTCTTT. Translated: CASSNRVETEAFF.

The rearrangement joins TRBV3-1 to TRBJ1-5, with D possibly being TRBD1 (5 bases). This CDR3 has 15 residues. V was clipped by 5 bases and J by 5 bases, with 16 bases between them. CDR1 LGHDT and CDR2 YNNKEL come from the germline V gene (reference sequence). The CDR3 DNA reads TGTGCCAGCAGCTCAGGACACTTTTCTGATCAGCCCCAGCATTTT. Its protein product is CASSSGHFSDQPQHF. The variable domain in full, completed from reference TRBV3-1 and TRBJ1-5, reads DTAVSQTPKYLVTQMGNDKSIKCEQNLGHDTMYWYKQDSKKFLKIMFSYNNKELIINETVPNRFSPKSPDKAHLNLHINSLELGDSAVYFCASSSGHFSDQPQHFGDGTRLSIL.

This sequence joins TRBV6-5 and TRBJ2-7; TRBD1 matches 10 bases. Germline CDR1 is MNHEY and CDR2 is SVGAGI. The CDR3 covers 15 residues. The junction had 9 bases not matched to a gene; V was cut back by 7 bases and J by 3 bases. This CDR3 reads CASTFRDRGGYEQYF. CDR3 DNA: TGTGCCAGCACCTTCCGGGACAGGGGAGGCTACGAGCAGTACTTC.

This clonotype appeared many times. V is TRBV7-8 and J is TRBJ1-1; D gene unclear. The CDR3 has 15 residues. Germline CDR1 is SGHVS and CDR2 is FQNEAQ. Trimming removed 3 bases at V and 1 base at J, with 12 bases between. The DNA of the CDR3 is TGTGCCAGCAGCTTTGCGGGCCGAGGGAACACTGAAGCTTTCTTT. Translating gives CASSFAGRGNTEAFF. Variable domain in full (rest from reference TRBV7-8 and TRBJ1-1): GAGVSQSPRYKVAKRGQDVALRCDPISGHVSLFWYQQALGQGPEFLTYFQNEAQLDKSGLPSDRFFAERPEGSVSTLKIQRTQQEDSAVYLCASSFAGRGNTEAFFGQGTRLTVV.

This clonotype appeared many times. The V call is TRBV7-6, the J call TRBJ2-6; 7 nucleotides line up with TRBD1. CDR1 SGHVS and CDR2 FNYEAQ come from the germline V gene. The CDR3 is made up of 16 amino acids. With V trimmed by 5 bases and J by 2 bases, 6 bases remained unmatched. CDR3 region: CASSPTQGAGANVLTF. For the CDR3, the DNA is TGTGCCAGCAGCCCAACGCAGGGGGCTGGGGCCAACGTCCTGACTTTC.

This chain uses TRBV7-3 with TRBJ1-6, with D possibly TRBD1 on 6 matching bases. The V and J ends lost 2 bases and 7 bases respectively, with 9 bases between them. CDR1 is SGHTA, CDR2 FQGTGA, per germline. The CDR3 is made up of 14 amino acids. CDR3 amino acids: CASSLRDKNSPLHF. CDR3 coding DNA: TGTGCCAGCAGCTTACGGGACAAGAATTCACCCCTCCACTTT.

This clonotype was seen more than once but under ten times. The V call is TRBV2, the J call TRBJ2-5; no firm D call. The CDR3 consists of 13 residues. Per germline, CDR1 SNHLY and CDR2 FYNNEI. Trimming removed 3 bases at V and 1 base at J, with 6 bases between. The CDR3 coding sequence is TGTGCCAGCAGTGAGGTTCGCCAAGAGACCCAGTACTTC. Its translation is CASSEVRQETQYF.

This clonotype appeared many times. The chain uses TRBV4-1 and TRBJ1-1; no firm D call. From germline, CDR1 is MGHRA and CDR2 YSYEKL. The V gene lost 3 bases and the J gene lost 1 base, with 15 bases spanning the gap. The CDR3 spans 16 residues. The DNA for the CDR3 is TGCGCCAGCAGCCAGCTAGGGCAGGCTCAGAACACTGAAGCTTTCTTT. Amino acid sequence: CASSQLGQAQNTEAFF.

The sample holds a few counts of this clonotype. V is TRBV20-1 and J is TRBJ1-2; no clear D gene. Trimming removed 0 bases at V and 8 bases at J, with 7 bases between. The CDR3 extends over 11 amino acids. Germline CDR1 is DFQATT and CDR2 is SNEGSKA (reference sequence). The CDR3 reads CSARDDRGYTF. The CDR3 DNA is TGCAGTGCTAGAGATGATAGGGGCTACACCTTC.

This clonotype was recorded at least ten times. V is TRBV6-6 and J is TRBJ2-5; D could derive from TRBD1 or TRBD2 (5 bases each). V lost 0 bases and J lost 4, with 9 bases in between. There are 14 residues in the CDR3. Germline assignment: CDR1 MNHNY and CDR2 SVGAGI (reference sequence). The DNA for the CDR3 is TGTGCCAGCAGTTACTCCGGGGCCCTAGAGACCCAGTACTTC. Translation gives CASSYSGALETQYF.

At least ten counts were recorded for this clonotype. The chain recombines TRBV7-2 with TRBJ2-1; perhaps TRBD2 as D (6 bases). Between the trimmed V and J ends, which lost 6 bases and 0 bases, there was a span of 12 bases. In germline, CDR1 is SGHTA, CDR2 FQGNSA. The CDR3 loop spans 15 amino acids. The CDR3 DNA is TGTGCCAGCAGACCCGTCGGGGGCTCCTACAATGAGCAGTTCTTC. It specifies CASRPVGGSYNEQFF.

This clonotype has a handful of counts. The chain links TRBV6-5 to TRBJ1-2; D gene ambiguous. Germline loops: CDR1 MNHEY, CDR2 SVGAGI. CDR3 length: 13 residues. The ends were cut back, 2 bases at V and 5 bases at J, with 9 bases in the middle. CDR3 in amino acids: CASSYPGGYGYTF. CDR3 nucleotide sequence: TGTGCCAGCAGTTACCCGGGAGGGTATGGCTACACCTTC.

Turning to this clonotype: This may arise from a read error, as a much more abundant clone is one base away. This sequence joins TRBV13 and TRBJ1-1; 9 bases align to TRBD1. Losses at the gene ends were 0 bases for V and 4 bases for J; bases not matched to a gene: 3. The CDR3 spans 15 residues. Per the germline V gene, CDR1 is PRHDT and CDR2 is FYEKMQ (reference sequence). The CDR3 sequence is CASSLGPQGATEAFF. The CDR3 nucleotides are TGTGCCAGCAGCTTAGGACCACAGGGGGCCACTGAAGCTTTCTTT.